Detailed here is one T cell receptor (beta chain). What it recognizes is unknown. These data come from a study of CXCR3-negative and CXCR3-positive naive CD8 T cells. UMI-labeled TRB cDNA libraries were prepared by 5' RACE. After re-calling the 5' RACE reads, TCRdb lists one entry per CDR3 protein, DNA absent. Its table records around 160,000 distinct CDR3 sequences. Study observations and caveats: CXCR3-positive naive cells had TRB CDR3s that were more hydrophobic than CXCR3-negative naive cells had.

CDR1 and CDR2 (germline): SGHAT, FQNNGV. The CDR3 totals 12 residues. The authors gated naive CD8+ T cells as CD45RO-CCR7+CD27+CD95-. The V and J genes are TRBV11-2 and TRBJ2-1; the TCRdb D gene call, TRBD2, has no DNA to confirm it. Input material: naive CXCR3+ CD8+ T cells from blood. Indicated subset: CD45RO-CCR7+CD27+CD95- naive CD8+ T cells expressing CXCR3 (TNR3+). This receptor was identified in a human donor in good health. Some clones in this sample may be carry-over from other donors' samples. CDR3: CASSLEGREQFF.